The present entry profiles one T cell receptor beta chain with its context. Antigen specificity is unknown. The CDR3 spans 14 residues. The V segment lost 5 bases and the J segment 2 bases; nucleotides outside the gene matches: 4. CDR1 is ENHRY and CDR2 is SYGVKD in the germline V gene. With cryopreserved PBMCs as the source, 1.5 to 2.5 micrograms of genomic DNA went to TCR beta libraries. Here immunoSEQ multiplex PCR was the method, and the copy in TCRdb shows in-frame clones only, minus some. The sample holds about 130,000 clones, around four fifths seen once. This record belongs to a study of cytotoxic CD8 clonotypes in ibrutinib-treated CLL. Findings of the study overall: Pretreatment clonality was elevated relative to age-matched healthy donors and paralleled circulating CD8+ T-cell counts. Clonality showed a rise at ibrutinib response that reversed toward baseline at progression.

This receptor was identified in a human donor with chronic lymphocytic leukemia. The V and J genes are TRBV10-3 and TRBJ2-3; TRBD1 matches at 7 bases. The sample in question was PBMCs, obtained after 24 months of ibrutinib treatment. Here the CDR3 DNA reads TGTGCCATCAGTAACACAGGGGCCACAGATACGCAGTATTTT. It codes for CAISNTGATDTQYF.